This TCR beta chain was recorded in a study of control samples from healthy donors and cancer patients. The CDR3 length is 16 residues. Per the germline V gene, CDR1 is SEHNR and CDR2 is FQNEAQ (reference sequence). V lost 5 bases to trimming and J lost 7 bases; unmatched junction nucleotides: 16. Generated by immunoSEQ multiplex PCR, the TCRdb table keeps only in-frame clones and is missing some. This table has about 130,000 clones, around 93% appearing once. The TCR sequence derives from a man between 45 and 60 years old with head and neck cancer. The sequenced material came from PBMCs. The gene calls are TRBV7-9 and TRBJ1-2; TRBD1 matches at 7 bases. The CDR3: CASSRISLLRGAGYTF. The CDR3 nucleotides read TGTGCCAGCAGCCGCATTAGCTTGCTCAGGGGGGCTGGCTACACCTTC.